The 24 T cell receptor beta chains given below trace back to one sample, sequenced in a study of Ad26.COV2.S vaccination and SARS-CoV-2 variants. The data were produced by immunoSEQ multiplex PCR, yet TCRdb's version contains in-frame clones alone and is incomplete. The sample includes roughly 250,000 clones, around 90% seen only once; the top ten take about 2.8%. Sample treatment: 19 received Ad26.COV2.S at low or high dose, single or two shots; about 5 received placebo; per-sample allocation not given. At day 63 after the first vaccine or placebo injection, samples were drawn. Sequencing was performed on peripheral blood, taken in a trial of Ad26.COV2.S vaccine versus placebo. These receptors all stem from a person between 18 and 65 years old who received the Ad26.COV2.S COVID-19 vaccine or a placebo.

The chain links TRBV29-1 to TRBJ1-2; D uncertain. CDR1 is SQVTM, CDR2 ANQGSEA, per germline. The CDR3 is made up of 15 amino acids. Trimming cost V 3 bases and J 2 bases, with 16 bases left between them. The CDR3 coding sequence is TGCAGCGTTGATAGGATGGCGAACCACAACTATGGCTACACCTTC. Translated, it gives CSVDRMANHNYGYTF.

The chain employs TRBV30 and TRBJ2-3, with TRBD2 matching over 8 bases. Germline CDR1 is GTSNPN and CDR2 is SVGIG (reference sequence). The CDR3 has 21 residues. The V gene end was trimmed by 3 bases and the J gene end by 2 bases; junction bases not matched to a gene: 25. The CDR3 loop is CAWSASLSLAGLTPPTDTQYF. As DNA, the CDR3 is TGTGCCTGGAGCGCTTCCCTCTCCCTAGCGGGCTTGACACCCCCCACAGATACGCAGTATTTT.

For the CDR3, the DNA is TGTGCCAGCGAAGTTCGCTTCTCTGGGGCCAACGTCCTGACTTTC. This encodes CASEVRFSGANVLTF. The V and J genes are TRBV27 and TRBJ2-6; D remains ambiguous. The CDR3 has 15 amino acids. The V gene's germline CDR1 is MNHEY and CDR2 SMNVEV (reference sequence). The germline V and J ends were trimmed by 8 bases and 0 bases, with 11 bases remaining between them.

This clone was recorded a few times. This chain links TRBV7-2 with TRBJ2-7; TRBD2 aligns across 13 bases. CDR1 and CDR2 (germline): SGHTA, FQGNSA. This CDR3 region has 15 residues. The ends lost 5 bases at V and 5 bases at J; junction bases unmatched: 6. This CDR3 reads CASSKSGLAGDEQYF. The CDR3 coding sequence is TGTGCCAGCAGCAAATCCGGACTAGCGGGGGACGAGCAGTACTTC.

J is TRBJ1-1 and V is TRBV29-1; 10 bases match TRBD1. The CDR3 totals 14 residues. J lost 3 bases, V lost 5 bases, and 6 bases had no gene match. Germline V gene lookup returns CDR1 SQVTM and CDR2 ANQGSEA. DNA of the CDR3: TGCAGCGTTTGCCGGGACAGGGGATACACTGAAGCTTTCTTT. Translation gives CSVCRDRGYTEAFF.

The chain couples TRBV2 to TRBJ1-5; 8 nucleotides align to TRBD1. The CDR3 has 14 amino acids. Germline V gives CDR1 SNHLY, CDR2 FYNNEI. With 6 bases clipped from V and 3 bases from J, the junction kept 4 bases outside the gene matches. In DNA, the CDR3 is TGTGCCAGCAGGGACAGGGCCTTCAATCAGCCCCAGCATTTT. It codes for CASRDRAFNQPQHF.

The chain couples TRBV9 to TRBJ2-3; D not resolved. Germline lookup yields CDR1 SGDLS and CDR2 YYNGEE. This CDR3 comprises 11 residues. V was trimmed by 3 bases and J by 6 bases, leaving 5 bases between them. The CDR3 loop is CASSALDTQYF. The CDR3 DNA follows: TGTGCCAGCAGCGCCTTGGATACGCAGTATTTT.

The chain uses TRBV15 and TRBJ2-7; 7 nucleotides match TRBD1. This CDR3 is built from 15 residues. J gave up 4 bases and V 0 bases, and 6 bases lay outside the gene matches. Germline assignment: CDR1 LNHNV and CDR2 YYDKDF (reference sequence). The CDR3 reads CATSREWDRSYEQYF. In DNA form, the CDR3 reads TGTGCCACCAGCAGAGAGTGGGACAGAAGTTACGAGCAGTACTTC. The full variable domain, rest sourced from reference TRBV15 and TRBJ2-7, is DAMVIQNPRYQVTQFGKPVTLSCSQTLNHNVMYWYQQKSSQAPKLLFHYYDKDFNNEADTPDNFQSRRPNTSFCFLDIRSPGLGDTAMYLCATSREWDRSYEQYFGPGTRLTVT.

This rearrangement joins TRBV5-1 to TRBJ2-3; 8 bases match TRBD2. CDR3 length: 15 residues. In germline, CDR1 is SGHRS, CDR2 YFSETQ. V trimming: 5 bases; J trimming: 6 bases; junction bases outside the gene matches: 11. CDR3 in DNA: TGCGCCAGCAGAGCTACTAGCGGACCCGGGGATACGCAGTATTTT. Protein sequence: CASRATSGPGDTQYF.

This chain joins TRBV19 and TRBJ2-5; D perhaps matches TRBD2 (5 bases). Germline CDR1 LNHDA, CDR2 SQIVND (reference sequence). Trimming removed 4 bases from V and 5 bases from J, with 11 bases in between. The CDR3 is 13 residues long. The DNA for the CDR3 is TGTGCCAGTAGTACATTACTAGGGGAGACCCAGTACTTC. Translation: CASSTLLGETQYF.

The rearrangement links TRBV30 to TRBJ2-1, with D maybe TRBD1 (6 bases). The CDR3 covers 16 residues. V lost 1 base and J lost 1, with 14 bases in between. In germline, CDR1 is GTSNPN, CDR2 SVGIG (reference sequence). CDR3 bases: TGTGCCTGGAGTGAGGGGGATTGGGGGTCCTACAATGAGCAGTTCTTC. It codes for CAWSEGDWGSYNEQFF.

This chain connects TRBV28 to TRBJ2-1; TRBD2 is a possible D gene (6 bases). This CDR3 comprises 15 residues. Trimming cost V 3 bases and J 6 bases, with 15 bases left between them. Germline V CDR1 and CDR2: MDHEN, SYDVKM. The chain's CDR3 is CASSFPGGGANEQFF. As DNA, the CDR3 is TGTGCCAGCAGTTTCCCCGGGGGAGGTGCCAATGAGCAGTTCTTC.

This chain connects TRBV27 to TRBJ1-1, with D perhaps matching TRBD1 (6 bases). Trimming removed 5 bases at V and 1 base at J, with 14 bases between. The CDR3 consists of 15 residues. In germline, CDR1 is MNHEY, CDR2 SMNVEV (reference sequence). The CDR3 loop is CASSRHGGSNTEAFF. The CDR3 DNA follows: TGTGCCAGCAGTCGTCATGGGGGCTCGAACACTGAAGCTTTCTTT.

The rearrangement uses TRBV2 and TRBJ1-1, with unresolved D. The CDR3 contains 11 residues. Per the germline V gene, CDR1 is SNHLY and CDR2 is FYNNEI. V dropped 8 bases and J dropped 3 bases, with 7 bases sitting between them. As DNA, the CDR3 is TGTGCCAGCCGAAAGGACACTGAAGCTTTCTTT. Translating gives CASRKDTEAFF. The full variable domain, in which reference TRBV2 and TRBJ1-1 provide the parts outside the CDR3, is EPEVTQTPSHQVTQMGQEVILRCVPISNHLYFYWYRQILGQKVEFLVSFYNNEISEKSEIFDDQFSVERPDGSNFTLKIRSTKLEDSAMYFCASRKDTEAFFGQGTRLTVV.

The chain combines TRBV6-5 with TRBJ2-2, with D possibly matching TRBD2 (5 bases). The ends were cut back, 6 bases at V and 0 bases at J, with 8 bases in the middle. The CDR3 totals 14 residues. Germline values: CDR1 MNHEY, CDR2 SVGAGI. DNA for the CDR3: TGTGCCAGCAGGGCACTAGCGAACACCGGGGAGCTGTTTTTT. Its protein is CASRALANTGELFF.

The chain combines TRBV7-2 with TRBJ1-1; 8 nucleotides agree with TRBD1. CDR1 is SGHTA, CDR2 FQGNSA, per germline. The CDR3 is 14 amino acids. Unmatched junction bases numbered 13, after V lost 5 bases and J lost 11 bases. CDR3 nucleotides: TGTGCCAGCAGCGTGGGGACAGGTCGAAAGCGGGCTTTCTTT. Translating gives CASSVGTGRKRAFF.

This clone was detected a few times. The rearrangement links TRBV30 to TRBJ1-4; unclear D gene. The CDR3 runs 14 residues. Trimming removed 4 bases from V and 2 bases from J, with 11 bases in between. Germline-derived CDR1 and CDR2 are GTSNPN and SVGIG (reference sequence). Here the CDR3 DNA reads TGTGCCTGGAACTTCGGACTGACTAATGAAAAACTGTTTTTT. Its translation is CAWNFGLTNEKLFF. Drawing the rest from reference TRBV30 and TRBJ1-4, the complete variable domain is SQTIHQWPATLVQPVGSPLSLECTVEGTSNPNLYWYRQAAGRGLQLLFYSVGIGQISSEVPQNLSASRPQDRQFILSSKKLLLSDSGFYLCAWNFGLTNEKLFFGSGTQLSVL.

This sequence joins TRBV4-2 and TRBJ1-4; perhaps TRBD1 as D (5 bases). Looked up from germline, CDR1 is LGHNA and CDR2 is YNFKEQ. V dropped 4 bases and J dropped 5 bases, with 17 bases sitting between them. The CDR3 loop spans 16 amino acids. CDR3 DNA: TGTGCCAGCAGCCCCGGGGACCAGGCCCAAAATGAAAAACTGTTTTTT. Translating gives CASSPGDQAQNEKLFF.

This clone was picked up one time. The rearrangement uses TRBV18 and TRBJ2-3, with 11 nucleotides matching TRBD1. Trimming took 5 bases from V and 4 from J; bases not matched to a gene: 5. Germline CDR1 reads KGHSH; CDR2 reads LQKENI. CDR3 size: 15 residues. Here the CDR3 DNA reads TGTGCCAGCTCATCGGACAGGGGGCTGGCAGATACGCAGTATTTT. It translates to CASSSDRGLADTQYF.

This clone was counted once. V is TRBV6-6 and J is TRBJ1-5; D unresolved. The V end lost 5 bases, the J end lost 5 bases, and 22 bases lay between the germline ends. Germline CDR1 reads MNHNY; CDR2 reads SVGAGI (reference sequence). The CDR3 extends over 17 amino acids. The CDR3 sequence is CASSQPLHSRPDQPQHF. The CDR3 region has the DNA TGTGCCAGCAGTCAACCTCTACATAGCCGCCCCGATCAGCCCCAGCATTTT.

The rearrangement uses TRBV5-6 and TRBJ2-7; D might be TRBD2 (6 bases). Between the trimmed V and J ends, which lost 1 base and 0 bases, there was a span of 11 bases. Germline V gives CDR1 SGHDT, CDR2 YYEEEE. This CDR3 contains 15 residues. The CDR3 sequence is CASSLRPGVSYEQYF. In DNA, the CDR3 is TGTGCCAGCAGCTTGAGGCCGGGGGTCTCCTACGAGCAGTACTTC.

This chain connects TRBV7-6 to TRBJ1-1; D gene ambiguous. V was shortened by 4 bases and J by 0 bases, with 9 bases between the two germline ends. Germline V gene data show CDR1 as SGHVS and CDR2 as FNYEAQ. The CDR3 has 14 residues. CDR3 in DNA: TGTGCCAGCAGCTCTGGACTTATGAACACTGAAGCTTTCTTT. It encodes CASSSGLMNTEAFF.

For the CDR3, the DNA is TGCGCCAGCAGCTTGGGGACAGGGGGCTCTGGAAACACCATATATTTT. The encoded protein is CASSLGTGGSGNTIYF. The rearrangement uses TRBV5-1 and TRBJ1-3, with 10 bases that match TRBD1. The CDR3 spans 16 residues. In germline, CDR1 is SGHRS, CDR2 YFSETQ. V lost 0 bases and J lost 0; bases outside the gene matches: 0.

The V gene is TRBV19, the J gene TRBJ2-2; D possibly corresponds to TRBD2 (5 bases). The germline CDR1 and CDR2 sequences are LNHDA and SQIVND (reference sequence). The CDR3 contains 12 residues. Deletions cut 3 bases from V and 8 bases from J, with 7 bases between. CDR3 in DNA: TGTGCCAGTAGTATCGGAGGTGGGGAGCTGTTTTTT. Protein product: CASSIGGGELFF.